This TCR beta chain was retrieved from a study of CD8+ T cells in alopecia areata. As regards this clone: Its antigen remains unidentified.

The CDR3 is 15 amino acids. V lost 0 bases to trimming and J lost 4 bases, with 13 bases between them. Germline assignment: CDR1 SGHRS and CDR2 YFSETQ. Sequencing used cDNA as its template, made by extracting RNA and reverse transcribing it. Generated by immunoSEQ multiplex PCR, the TCRdb table keeps only in-frame clones and is missing some. Of about 210,000 clones listed, approximately 40% are singletons. Overall study findings and caveats: Especially in alopecia totalis/universalis, lesional scalp showed greater clonality than normal scalp did. A large proportion of expanded lesional clones were detected persisting in scalp and blood during tofacitinib. Within the top 100, expanded CD8+ clones significantly decreased with tofacitinib, as did scalp clonality. Just one nonresponder means the tie between baseline CD8+ expansion and response stays uncertain.

The treatment is: oral pan-JAK inhibitor, 5-10 mg twice daily. The material was CD4+ T cells sorted from blood, obtained at roughly week 36, from a patient treated with tofacitinib. This rearrangement joins TRBV5-1 to TRBJ1-2, with D uncertain. The origin of this receptor is a human donor with alopecia areata. CDR3 loop: CASSLADQAGYGYTF. The CDR3 DNA reads TGCGCCAGCAGCTTGGCCGATCAGGCGGGCTATGGCTACACCTTC.